The entry below describes one TCR beta chain. Survey level was the resolution at which the v3.0 immunoSEQ assay ran. Produced via immunoSEQ multiplex PCR; TCRdb's table is partial and in-frame only. The table includes about 6,000 clones, just under 80% detected once. This sample stems from a study of long-term antiretroviral therapy in people with HIV. Germline lookup yields CDR1 SGHDT and CDR2 YYEEEE. V lost 4 bases and J 11 bases, leaving 15 bases between the germline ends. This CDR3 is 12 amino acids long. The sequencing here drew on unsorted PBMCs, taken 1.8 years before starting antiretroviral therapy. This chain connects TRBV5-6 to TRBJ1-1; D not resolved. This clonotype originated in a man between 35 and 55 years old with HIV. CDR3 residues: CASSQMTVDAFF. The CDR3 nucleotides read TGTGCCAGCAGCCAGATGACGGTTGACGCTTTCTTT. The whole variable domain, filled in from reference TRBV5-6 and TRBJ1-1, reads DAGVTQSPTHLIKTRGQQVTLRCSPKSGHDTVSWYQQALGQGPQFIFQYYEEEERQRGNFPDRFSGHQFPNYSSELNVNALLLGDSALYLCASSQMTVDAFFGQGTRLTVV.